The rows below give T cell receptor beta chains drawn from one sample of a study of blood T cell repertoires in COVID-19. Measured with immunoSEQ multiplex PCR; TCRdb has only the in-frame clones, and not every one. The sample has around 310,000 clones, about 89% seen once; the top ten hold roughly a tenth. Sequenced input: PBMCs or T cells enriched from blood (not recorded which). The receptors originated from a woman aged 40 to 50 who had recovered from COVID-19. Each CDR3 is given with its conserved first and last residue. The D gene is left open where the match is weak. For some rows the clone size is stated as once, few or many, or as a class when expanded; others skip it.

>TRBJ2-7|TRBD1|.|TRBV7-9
TGTGCCAGCAGCCCCGCCGGGACAGGGATCTACGAGCAGTACTTC
CASSPAGTGIYEQYF
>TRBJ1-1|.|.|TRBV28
TGTGCCAGCACCACCGACCGGGGTGTTAGGACTGAAGCTTTCTTT
CASTTDRGVRTEAFF
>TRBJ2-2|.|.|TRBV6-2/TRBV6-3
TGTGCCAGCAGTACGGGACTTGGGAACACCGGGGAGCTGTTTTTT
CASSTGLGNTGELFF
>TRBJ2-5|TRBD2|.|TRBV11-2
TGTGCCAGCAGCTTAGTACCTATAGCGGGGGAATCACAAGAGACCCAGTACTTC
CASSLVPIAGESQETQYF
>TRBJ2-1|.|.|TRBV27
TGTGCCAGCAGACTGACTGACAATGAGCAGTTCTTC
CASRLTDNEQFF
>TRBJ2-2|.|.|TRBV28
TGTGCCAGCAGTGTCTCCGGACAGAAGGGCGGGGAGCTGTTTTTT
CASSVSGQKGGELFF
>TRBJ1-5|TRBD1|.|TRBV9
TGTGCCAGCAGCTTGACAGGGGCAGAGCAGCCCCAGCATTTT
CASSLTGAEQPQHF
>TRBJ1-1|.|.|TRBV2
TGTGCCAGCATGAGACAGAAGAACACTGAAGCTTTCTTT
CASMRQKNTEAFF
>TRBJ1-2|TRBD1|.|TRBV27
TGTGCCAGCAGTTTTTCCGGACAGGGGGCTGGCTACACCTTC
CASSFSGQGAGYTF
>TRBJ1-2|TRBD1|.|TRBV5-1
TGCGCCAGCAGCCCCCTCGACAGGGAGGCCTATGGCTACACCTTC
CASSPLDREAYGYTF
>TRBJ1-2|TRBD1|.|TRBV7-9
TGTGCCAGCAGCTTGCAGGGGGCGTCGAATGGCTACACCTTC
CASSLQGASNGYTF
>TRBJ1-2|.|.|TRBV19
TGTGCCAGTAGTATAGCCCCCCGCAGCGGGGATGGCTACACCTTC
CASSIAPRSGDGYTF
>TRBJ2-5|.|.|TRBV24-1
TGTGCCACCAGTGGTTTTCCTAGAGAAGAGACCCAGTACTTC
CATSGFPREETQYF
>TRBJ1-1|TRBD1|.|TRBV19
TGTGCCAGTAGTGGGACAGTGAACACTGAAGCTTTCTTT
CASSGTVNTEAFF
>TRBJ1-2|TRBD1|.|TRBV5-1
TGCGCCAGCAGCGGGGACAGCTACAACTATGGCTACACCTTC
CASSGDSYNYGYTF
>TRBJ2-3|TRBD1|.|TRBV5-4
TGTGCCAGCAGGGACAGGGGAACAGATACGCAGTATTTT
CASRDRGTDTQYF
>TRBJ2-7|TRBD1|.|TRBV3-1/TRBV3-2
TGTGCCAGCAGCCAATTTACAGGGGTCTCCGTCTTATACGAGCAGTACTTC
CASSQFTGVSVLYEQYF
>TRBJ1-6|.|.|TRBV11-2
TGTGCCAGCAGTTTTGCCCCGGGGGGTTCACCCCTCCACTTT
CASSFAPGGSPLHF
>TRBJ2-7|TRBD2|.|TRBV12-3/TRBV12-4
TGTGCCAGCAGCCGACTAGCGGCCTACGAGCAGTACTTC
CASSRLAAYEQYF
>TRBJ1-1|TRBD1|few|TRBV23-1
TGCGCCAGCAGTCAATCACAGGGGACAGTGAACACTGAAGCTTTCTTT
CASSQSQGTVNTEAFF
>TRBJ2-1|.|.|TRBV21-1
TGTGCCAGCATCCTAAAGGAGCGGGAGGGCCTTAATGAGCAGTTCTTC
CASILKEREGLNEQFF
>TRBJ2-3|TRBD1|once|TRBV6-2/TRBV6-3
TGTGCCAGCAGTTATTGGGGACAGACCACAGATACGCAGTATTTT
CASSYWGQTTDTQYF
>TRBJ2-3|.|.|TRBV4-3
TGCGCCAGCAGCCTACAGGTTATGAACACAGATACGCAGTATTTT
CASSLQVMNTDTQYF
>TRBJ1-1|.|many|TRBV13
TGTGCCAGCAGCTTAAAGAGGAACACCATCACTGAAGCTTTCTTT
CASSLKRNTITEAFF
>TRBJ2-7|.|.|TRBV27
TGTGCCAGCAGTTTAGCGGGGAGTTCCTACGAGCAGTACTTC
CASSLAGSSYEQYF
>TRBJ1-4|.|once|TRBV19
TGTGCCAGTAGTAATCCACAGGGCAGATATCGAGAAAAACTGTTTTTT
CASSNPQGRYREKLFF
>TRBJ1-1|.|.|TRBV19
TGTGCCAGTACCTACGGGGTACTGGGAAGGACTGAAGCTTTCTTT
CASTYGVLGRTEAFF
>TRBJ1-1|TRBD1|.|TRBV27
TGTGCCAGCAGGACAGGGGGGAACACTGAAGCTTTCTTT
CASRTGGNTEAFF